The clone carrying this TCR beta chain was recorded at least ten times. Its matching antigen is unknown. The record originates from a study of T cells in Graves' hyperthyroidism and ophthalmopathy. Amplified TCR beta CDR3 regions came from RNA transcripts. When the TCR CDR3 underwent first-round RT-PCR, the HTBI primer set was used. TCRdb analysed the multiplex PCR reads with MiXCR anew, one entry per CDR3 protein. Found here are around 600,000 distinct CDR3 sequences, approximately 15% of them singletons; the top ten hold over 6%. General study points: Ophthalmopathy was distinguished from stable hyperthyroidism by 13 V-J signatures. Most thyroid clonotypes with frequency above 0.001 were detected in blood.

There are 14 residues in the CDR3. Germline trimming cut 7 bases from V and 3 bases from J; bases unmatched to any gene: 8. Germline CDR1 reads SGHNT; CDR2 reads YYREEE (reference sequence). Out of over 7.5 ml of fresh peripheral blood came the PBMCs. Material for sequencing was blood. This TCR was sampled from a woman aged 18-29 years with Graves' ophthalmopathy. The rearrangement uses TRBV5-4 and TRBJ1-1, with 8 bases matching TRBD1. The CDR3 reads CASALQGAHTEAFF. The CDR3 nucleotides are TGTGCCAGCGCCTTGCAGGGGGCGCACACTGAAGCTTTCTTT.